This T cell receptor beta chain came from a study of blood T cell repertoires in COVID-19. Germline V gene lookup returns CDR1 MGHRA and CDR2 YSYEKL. The CDR3 covers 14 residues. J was trimmed by 3 bases and V by 4 bases; bases with no gene match: 3. Only in-frame clones appear in the TCRdb table, and some are missing; sequencing was by immunoSEQ multiplex PCR. The table shows more than 85,000 clones, with approximately 91% occurring only once. Material: peripheral blood. This TCR came from a man younger than 35 with acute or convalescent COVID-19. The chain has TRBV4-1 and TRBJ2-7; 10 bases fit TRBD2. The CDR3 reads CASSPLAGDYEQYF. Here the CDR3 DNA reads TGCGCCAGCAGCCCTCTAGCGGGAGACTACGAGCAGTACTTC.